This T cell receptor (beta chain) was identified during a study of T cell changes during pregnancy in multiple sclerosis. Method: immunoSEQ multiplex PCR; TCRdb's copy keeps in-frame clones and lacks some. The sample carries around 35,000 clones, more than 85% recorded once. Germline CDR1 is SGDLS and CDR2 is YYNGEE. Deletions cut 3 bases from V and 0 bases from J, with 10 bases between. The CDR3 runs 15 residues. The chain is built from TRBV9 and TRBJ2-1; D is uncertain. This specimen was CD4+ T cells from peripheral blood mononuclear cells, taken in the second trimester of pregnancy. The clonotype originates from a female donor with multiple sclerosis, enrolled in a pregnancy study. CDR3 in DNA: TGTGCCAGCAGCGCCTCGACGGGCTCCTACAATGAGCAGTTCTTC. Translating gives CASSASTGSYNEQFF.